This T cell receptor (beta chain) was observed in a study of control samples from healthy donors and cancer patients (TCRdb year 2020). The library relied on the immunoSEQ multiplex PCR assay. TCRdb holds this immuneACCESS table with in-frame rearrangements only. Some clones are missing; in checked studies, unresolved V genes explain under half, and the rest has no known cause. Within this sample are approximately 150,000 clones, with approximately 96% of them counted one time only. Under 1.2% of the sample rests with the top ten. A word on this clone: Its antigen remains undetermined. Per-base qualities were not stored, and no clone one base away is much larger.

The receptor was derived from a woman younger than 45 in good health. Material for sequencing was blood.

The CDR3 loop reads CAISEPGWGYTF. The bases are TGTGCCATCAGTGAACCCGGTTGGGGCTACACCTTC. The rearranged chain carries TRBV10-3 and TRBJ1-2; confidence is insufficient to name the D gene. The CDR3 goes from the cysteine to the phenylalanine over 12 residues. This entry keeps only the CDR3 DNA: 36 bases, framed from base 1. From the germline V gene, CDR1 is ENHRY and CDR2 is SYGVKD. The junction carries 10 bases between V and J, which are trimmed by 3 bases and 8 bases respectively.